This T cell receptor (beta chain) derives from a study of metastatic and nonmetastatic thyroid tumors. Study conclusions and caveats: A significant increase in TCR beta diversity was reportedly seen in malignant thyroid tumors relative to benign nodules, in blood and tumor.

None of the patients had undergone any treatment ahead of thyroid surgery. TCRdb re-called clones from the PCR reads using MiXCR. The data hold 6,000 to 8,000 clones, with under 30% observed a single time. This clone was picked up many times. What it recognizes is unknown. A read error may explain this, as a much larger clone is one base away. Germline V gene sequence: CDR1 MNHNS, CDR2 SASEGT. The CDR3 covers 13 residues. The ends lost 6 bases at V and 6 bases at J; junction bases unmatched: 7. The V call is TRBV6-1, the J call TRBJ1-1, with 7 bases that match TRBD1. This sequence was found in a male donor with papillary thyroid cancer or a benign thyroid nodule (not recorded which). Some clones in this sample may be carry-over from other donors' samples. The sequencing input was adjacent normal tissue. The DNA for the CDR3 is TGTGCCAGCAGCCGTACAGGGGTCGCTGAAGCTTTCTTT. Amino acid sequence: CASSRTGVAEAFF.